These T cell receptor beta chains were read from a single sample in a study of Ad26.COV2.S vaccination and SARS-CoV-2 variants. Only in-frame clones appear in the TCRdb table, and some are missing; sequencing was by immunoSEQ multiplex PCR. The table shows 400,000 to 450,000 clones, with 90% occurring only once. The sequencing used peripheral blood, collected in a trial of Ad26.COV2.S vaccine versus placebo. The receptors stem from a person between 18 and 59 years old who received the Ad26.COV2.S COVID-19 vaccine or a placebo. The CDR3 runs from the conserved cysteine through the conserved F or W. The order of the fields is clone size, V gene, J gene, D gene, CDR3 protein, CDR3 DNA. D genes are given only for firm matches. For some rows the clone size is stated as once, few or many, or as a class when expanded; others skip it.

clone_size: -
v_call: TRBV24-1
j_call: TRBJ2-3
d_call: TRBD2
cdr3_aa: CATSWSSGSRYTDTQYF
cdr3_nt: TGTGCCACCAGTTGGTCTAGCGGGAGTCGGTACACAGATACGCAGTATTTT

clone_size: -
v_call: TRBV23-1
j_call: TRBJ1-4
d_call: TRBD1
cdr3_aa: CASSQSPGQGEEANEKLFF
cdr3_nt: TGCGCCAGCAGTCAATCACCGGGACAGGGGGAAGAGGCTAATGAAAAACTGTTTTTT

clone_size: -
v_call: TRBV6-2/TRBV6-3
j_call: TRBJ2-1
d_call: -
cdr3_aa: CASSPNIDEQFF
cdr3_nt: TGTGCCAGCAGCCCTAATATCGATGAGCAGTTCTTC

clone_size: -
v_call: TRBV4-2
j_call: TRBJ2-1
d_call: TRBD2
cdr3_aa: CASSPWTSGSNSYNEQFF
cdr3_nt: TGTGCCAGCAGCCCCTGGACTAGCGGGAGTAACTCCTACAATGAGCAGTTCTTC

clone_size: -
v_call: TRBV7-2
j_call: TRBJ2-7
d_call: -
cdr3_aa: CASSLGQAWQYF
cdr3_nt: TGTGCCAGCAGCTTGGGGCAAGCTTGGCAGTACTTC

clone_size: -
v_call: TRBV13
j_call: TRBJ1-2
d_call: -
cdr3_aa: CASSARLISNYGYTF
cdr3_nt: TGTGCCAGCAGCGCGCGACTGATTTCTAACTATGGCTACACCTTC

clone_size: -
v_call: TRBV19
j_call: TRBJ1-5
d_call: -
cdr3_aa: CASSIVGDQPQHF
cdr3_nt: TGTGCCAGTAGTATAGTCGGCGATCAGCCCCAGCATTTT

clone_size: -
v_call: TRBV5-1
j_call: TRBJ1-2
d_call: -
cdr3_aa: CASSLEAGVAGYTF
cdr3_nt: TGCGCCAGCAGCTTAGAAGCAGGGGTCGCGGGCTACACCTTC

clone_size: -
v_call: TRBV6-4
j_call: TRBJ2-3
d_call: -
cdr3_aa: CASSDLSGTQYF
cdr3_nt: TGTGCCAGCAGCGACTTGAGTGGTACGCAGTATTTT

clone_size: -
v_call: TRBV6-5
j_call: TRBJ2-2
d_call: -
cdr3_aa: CASSYVSGDTGELFF
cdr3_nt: TGTGCCAGCAGTTACGTATCGGGGGACACCGGGGAGCTGTTTTTT

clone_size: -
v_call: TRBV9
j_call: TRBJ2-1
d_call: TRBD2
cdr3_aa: CASSVLGLAAYNEQFF
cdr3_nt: TGTGCCAGCAGCGTCCTTGGACTAGCGGCGTACAATGAGCAGTTCTTC

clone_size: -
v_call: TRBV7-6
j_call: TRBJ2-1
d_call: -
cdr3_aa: CASSLGSSYNEQFF
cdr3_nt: TGTGCCAGCAGCTTAGGTAGCTCCTACAATGAGCAGTTCTTC

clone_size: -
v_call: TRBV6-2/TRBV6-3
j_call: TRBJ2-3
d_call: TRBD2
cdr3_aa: CASSYSMTPGLAFTDTQYF
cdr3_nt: TGTGCCAGCAGTTACTCGATGACACCGGGACTAGCCTTTACAGATACGCAGTATTTT

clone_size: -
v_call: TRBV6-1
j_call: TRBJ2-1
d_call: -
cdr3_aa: CASSEAEAVSYNEQFF
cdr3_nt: TGTGCCAGCAGTGAAGCGGAGGCGGTCTCCTACAATGAGCAGTTCTTC

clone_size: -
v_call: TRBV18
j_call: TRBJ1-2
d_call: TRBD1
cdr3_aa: CASSPATGIFYGYTF
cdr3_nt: TGTGCCAGCTCACCCGCGACAGGGATTTTCTATGGCTACACCTTC

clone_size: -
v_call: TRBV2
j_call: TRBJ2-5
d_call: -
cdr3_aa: CASSVSLLGAQETQYF
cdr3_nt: TGTGCCAGCAGTGTTAGTCTCCTAGGGGCCCAAGAGACCCAGTACTTC

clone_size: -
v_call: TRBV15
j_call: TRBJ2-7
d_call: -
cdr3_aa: CATSREGGYEQYF
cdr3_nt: TGTGCCACCAGCAGAGAGGGCGGCTACGAGCAGTACTTC

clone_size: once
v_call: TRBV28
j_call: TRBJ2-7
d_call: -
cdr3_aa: CASSFSLYEQYF
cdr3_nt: TGTGCCAGCAGTTTTTCGTTGTACGAGCAGTACTTC

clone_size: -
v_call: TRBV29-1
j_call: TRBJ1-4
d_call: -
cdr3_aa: CSVEEVGQTNEKLFF
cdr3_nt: TGCAGCGTTGAAGAGGTTGGACAGACTAATGAAAAACTGTTTTTT

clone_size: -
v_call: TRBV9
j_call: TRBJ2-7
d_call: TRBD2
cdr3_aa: CASNVGTSDREQYF
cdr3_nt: TGTGCCAGCAACGTCGGGACTAGCGACAGAGAGCAGTACTTC

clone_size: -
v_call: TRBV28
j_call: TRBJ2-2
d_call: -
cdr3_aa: CASSPAWGAGELFF
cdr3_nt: TGTGCCAGCAGCCCTGCGTGGGGGGCCGGGGAGCTGTTTTTT

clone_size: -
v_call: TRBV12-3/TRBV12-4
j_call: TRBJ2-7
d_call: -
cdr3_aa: CASSSMGEQYF
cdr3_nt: TGTGCCAGCAGCTCGATGGGGGAGCAGTACTTC

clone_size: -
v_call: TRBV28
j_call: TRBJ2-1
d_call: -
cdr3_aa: CASRTPGTSQFF
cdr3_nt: TGTGCCAGCAGAACGCCGGGAACGTCGCAGTTCTTC

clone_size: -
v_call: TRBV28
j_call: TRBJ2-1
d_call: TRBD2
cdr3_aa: CASSLSGGGYNEQFF
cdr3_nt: TGTGCCAGCAGTTTATCGGGAGGGGGTTACAATGAGCAGTTCTTC

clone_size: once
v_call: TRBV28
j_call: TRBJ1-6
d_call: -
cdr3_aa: CASSGVLSPLHF
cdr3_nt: TGTGCCAGCAGTGGGGTCCTCTCACCCCTCCACTTT

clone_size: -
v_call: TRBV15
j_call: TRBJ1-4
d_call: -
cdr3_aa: CATSRRLASEGEKLFF
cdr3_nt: TGTGCCACCAGCAGGCGTCTGGCCTCGGAGGGGGAAAAACTGTTTTTT

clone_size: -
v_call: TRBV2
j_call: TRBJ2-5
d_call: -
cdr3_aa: CASSSTWVRKTQYF
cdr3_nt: TGTGCCAGCAGTTCGACGTGGGTCAGGAAGACCCAGTACTTC

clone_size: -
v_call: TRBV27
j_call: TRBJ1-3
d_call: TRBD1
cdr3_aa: CASSLRGLAGNTIYF
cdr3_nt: TGTGCCAGCAGTTTAAGGGGGCTGGCTGGAAACACCATATATTTT

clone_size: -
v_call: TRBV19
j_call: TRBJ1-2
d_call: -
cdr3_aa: CASSFKTPHYGYTF
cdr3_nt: TGTGCCAGTAGTTTCAAGACACCACACTATGGCTACACCTTC

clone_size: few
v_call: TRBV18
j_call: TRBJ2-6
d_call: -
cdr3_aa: CASSRGDGANVLTF
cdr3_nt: TGTGCCAGCTCACGGGGGGATGGGGCCAACGTCCTGACTTTC

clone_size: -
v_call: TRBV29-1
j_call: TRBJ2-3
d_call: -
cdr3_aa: CSVGPSGLSDTQYF
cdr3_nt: TGCAGCGTTGGCCCCTCTGGGCTGTCAGATACGCAGTATTTT

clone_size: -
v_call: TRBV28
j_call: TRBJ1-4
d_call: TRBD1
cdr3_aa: CASSLVPGGGRVFGTNEKLFF
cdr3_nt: TGTGCCAGCAGTTTAGTGCCAGGGGGCGGCAGGGTATTTGGAACTAATGAAAAACTGTTTTTT

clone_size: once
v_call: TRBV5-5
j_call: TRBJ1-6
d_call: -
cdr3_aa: CASSHGLSESPLHF
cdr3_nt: TGTGCCAGCAGCCATGGTCTTTCAGAATCACCCCTCCACTTT

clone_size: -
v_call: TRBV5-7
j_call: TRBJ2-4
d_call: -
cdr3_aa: CASSLAGPNEDKNIQYF
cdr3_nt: TGTGCCAGCAGCTTGGCCGGACCGAACGAGGACAAAAACATTCAGTACTTC

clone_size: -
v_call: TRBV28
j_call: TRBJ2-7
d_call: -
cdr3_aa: CASVQGEAYEQYF
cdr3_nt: TGTGCCAGCGTGCAGGGCGAGGCCTACGAGCAGTACTTC

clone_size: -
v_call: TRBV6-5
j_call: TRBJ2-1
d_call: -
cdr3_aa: CASRSGVEANEQFF
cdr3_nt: TGTGCCAGCAGATCGGGAGTAGAGGCCAATGAGCAGTTCTTC

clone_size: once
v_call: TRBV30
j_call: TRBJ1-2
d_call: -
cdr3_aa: CAWSVGPSAGYGYTF
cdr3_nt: TGTGCCTGGAGTGTAGGCCCCAGCGCCGGCTATGGCTACACCTTC

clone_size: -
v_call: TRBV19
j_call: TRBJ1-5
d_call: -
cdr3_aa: CASDNRIGNQPQHF
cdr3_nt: TGTGCCAGTGACAACAGGATCGGCAATCAGCCCCAGCATTTT

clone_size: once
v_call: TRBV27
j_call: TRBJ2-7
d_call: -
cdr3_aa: CASSLNLGEQYF
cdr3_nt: TGTGCCAGCAGTTTAAATCTAGGCGAGCAGTACTTC